Shown below are 12 T cell receptor beta chains from a single sample sequenced in a study of glioma-infiltrating T cells. The iRepertoire nested amplicon-rescue multiplex PCR amplified TCR alpha and beta CDR3s from RNA. TCRdb independently ran MiXCR on the multiplex PCR reads; one entry per CDR3 protein. The sample yields fewer than 110,000 distinct CDR3 sequences, approximately 28% seen once. The sequenced sample was glioma tissue, nonneoplastic brain tissue, or PBMCs (not recorded which). These receptors were collected from a human donor with low-grade glioma or glioblastoma, undergoing nonglioma brain surgery, or in good health (not recorded which).

The sample holds many counts of this clonotype. The chain has TRBV20-1 and TRBJ2-1; 12 bases align to TRBD1. The CDR3 length is 19 residues. Germline CDR1 and CDR2: DFQATT and SNEGSKA (reference sequence). V lost 0 bases to trimming and J lost 8 bases; unmatched junction nucleotides: 17. DNA of the CDR3: TGCAGTGCTAGAGACCTCCAATATCCCGGGACAGGGGGCACGGATGAGCAGTTCTTC. Protein product: CSARDLQYPGTGGTDEQFF.

This clonotype was detected ten times or more. J is TRBJ1-5 and V is TRBV6-1, with TRBD1 matching 8 bases. CDR1 and CDR2 from the germline V gene are MNHNS and SASEGT. Unmatched junction bases numbered 18, after V lost 10 bases and J lost 4 bases. The CDR3 totals 17 residues. The CDR3 DNA reads as TGTGCCACCCAGAATGTCCCCCAGGGGGCCAGGAATCAGCCCCAGCATTTT. Its translation: CATQNVPQGARNQPQHF.

Remarks on this clonotype: A read error is possible here, since a much larger clone lies one base away. V and J are TRBV24-1 and TRBJ1-6; TRBD1 matches at 7 bases. The CDR3 consists of 15 residues. The germline gives CDR1 KGHDR, CDR2 SFDVKD. V gave up 5 bases and J gave up 9 bases; unmatched junction bases: 9. CDR3: CATSGLNRGSSPLHF. CDR3 coding DNA: TGTGCCACCAGTGGTCTCAACAGGGGAAGTTCACCCCTCCACTTT.

At least ten counts were recorded for this clonotype. The rearrangement links TRBV11-2 to TRBJ2-1; no clear D. With 0 bases removed from V and 4 bases from J, the gap between germline ends came to 10 bases. Per germline, CDR1 SGHAT and CDR2 FQNNGV. This CDR3 is built from 15 residues. Here the CDR3 reads CASSLDREVYNEQFF. The CDR3 nucleotides are TGTGCCAGCAGCTTAGACCGCGAGGTTTACAATGAGCAGTTCTTC.

The chain links TRBV3-1 to TRBJ2-5; 8 positions agree with TRBD2. The CDR3 has 18 amino acids. From germline, CDR1 is LGHDT and CDR2 YNNKEL (reference sequence). Unmatched junction bases numbered 13, after V lost 0 bases and J lost 4 bases. The CDR3 nucleotides are TGTGCCAGCAGCCAAGAAAACGCTCGGGGGGGCCAGGGAGAGACCCAGTACTTC. Translation gives CASSQENARGGQGETQYF.

The chain carries TRBV11-2 and TRBJ1-4; 7 bases are a match to TRBD1. V lost 2 bases, J lost 14 bases, and 11 bases stayed unmatched. This CDR3 region has 14 residues. CDR1 is SGHAT, CDR2 FQNNGV, per germline. The CDR3 sequence: CASSLIGGPLHLFF. As DNA, the CDR3 is TGTGCCAGCAGCTTAATAGGGGGCCCGCTCCATCTGTTTTTT.

A note on this clonotype: This may arise from a read error, as a much more abundant clone is one base away. The chain couples TRBV6-2 or TRBV6-3 to TRBJ2-5; no clear D. The length of the CDR3 is 14 residues. The germline V gene has CDR1 MNHEY and CDR2 SVGEGT. In nucleotides, the CDR3 is TGTGCCAGCAGACCAGGACGGAACCAAGAGACCCAGTGCTTC. Its translation is CASRPGRNQETQCF.

This clonotype was seen many times. This chain links TRBV7-6 with TRBJ1-1; 7 bases are shared with TRBD1. V was pared by 3 bases and J by 4 bases, with 8 bases of the junction left unmatched. The CDR3 runs 15 residues. Germline V gene sequence: CDR1 SGHVS, CDR2 FNYEAQ. The CDR3 region is CASSLGDRVGTEAFF. DNA for the CDR3: TGTGCCAGCAGCTTGGGTGACAGGGTAGGCACTGAAGCTTTCTTT.

This clonotype was seen once. Since a much larger clone is just one base distant, this may be a read error. The CDR3 does not end in the conserved phenylalanine or tryptophan, so this is likely a read error. The rearrangement joins TRBV20-1 to TRBJ2-5, with TRBD2 matching over 7 bases. CDR3 size: 12 residues. Germline CDR1 reads DFQATT; CDR2 reads SNEGSKA (reference sequence). The J segment lost 2 bases and the V segment lost 8 bases, leaving 5 bases of the junction unmatched. The CDR3 loop reads CSPIGRQETQYL. Written as DNA, the CDR3 is TGCAGTCCAATCGGGAGGCAAGAGACCCAGTACTTA.

This clonotype was seen many times. The chain uses TRBV27 and TRBJ2-2, with TRBD2 matching over 7 bases. V shed 4 bases, J shed 2 bases, and the junction held 7 bases outside the gene matches. Germline CDR1 and CDR2: MNHEY and SMNVEV (reference sequence). CDR3 length equals 16 residues. The CDR3 region has the DNA TGTGCCAGCAGTTGGGGGGGGGGGTCCAACACCGGGGAGCTGTTTTTT. Translated, it gives CASSWGGGSNTGELFF.

This clonotype was observed a few times. This chain joins TRBV12-3 or TRBV12-4 and TRBJ1-2, with D hard to call. The CDR3 spans 13 residues. V was cut by 6 bases and J by 4 bases, with 12 bases left in between. For the CDR3, the DNA is TGTGCCAGCAGCCCCCCGGAGCTCTATGGCTACACCTTC. Translation: CASSPPELYGYTF.

This clonotype was found many times. This chain connects TRBV20-1 to TRBJ2-3, with D possibly matching TRBD2 (6 bases). The CDR3 length is 14 residues. The germline gives CDR1 DFQATT, CDR2 SNEGSKA (reference sequence). Trimming removed 5 bases at V and 6 bases at J, with 18 bases between. DNA for the CDR3: TGCAGTGCTCCTAAGGGTGGACTAAGGGATACGCAGTATTTT. Amino acids: CSAPKGGLRDTQYF.